This T cell receptor beta chain was sequenced for a study of blood T cell repertoires in COVID-19. On the study more broadly: Samples taken during acute and convalescent COVID-19 were collected in the United States, Italy and Spain.

CDR3 length: 15 amino acids. The V end was cut by 0 bases, the J end by 1 base, with 8 bases between. Germline V gene sequence: CDR1 SGDLS, CDR2 YYNGEE. Per the original methods: Reference gene primer amplification in the assay estimated nucleated cell counts. The data were produced by immunoSEQ multiplex PCR, yet TCRdb's version contains in-frame clones alone and is incomplete. V and J calls and clone size follow that table, whereas D and trimming were derived from the DNA. Of about 360,000 clones in the sample, about 89% are singletons; the top ten hold under 1.5%. The study drew participants aged about 18 to 95 years from about two dozen US areas. Participant-reported clinical history was the basis for cohort assignment.

The origin of this receptor is a man younger than 40 who had recovered from COVID-19. The specimen sequenced was PBMCs or T cells enriched from blood (not recorded which). The chain carries TRBV9 and TRBJ1-3, with a possible D match to TRBD1 (5 bases). The DNA for the CDR3 is TGTGCCAGCAGCGTAGACCCAGGGTCTGGAAACACCATATATTTT. Its translation is CASSVDPGSGNTIYF.